Listed below are T cell receptor beta chains from one sample, sequenced in a study of T cells in Graves' hyperthyroidism and ophthalmopathy. TCRdb passed the multiplex PCR reads through MiXCR, listing each CDR3 protein once. Of fewer than 350,000 distinct CDR3 sequences detected, around 20% appear once; the ten largest clones hold around half. The sequenced sample was blood. Receptor source: a woman between 45 and 60 years old with Graves' hyperthyroidism. Each CDR3 is given with its conserved first and last residue. The D gene is left open where the match is weak. Size values are once, few and many counts, or a class for expanded clones, and some rows have none.

clone_size j_call d_call cdr3_length v_call cdr3_aa cdr3_nt
few TRBJ1-5 - 13 TRBV11-2 CASSLESNQPQHF TGTGCCAGCAGCTTAGAGTCCAATCAGCCCCAGCATTTT
- TRBJ1-4 TRBD1 24 TRBV12-5 CASGLTRQFFGTGGTPLDVEKLFF TGTGCTAGTGGTTTGACCCGTCAATTTTTTGGGACAGGGGGCACCCCTCTTGACGTTGAAAAACTGTTTTTT
many TRBJ2-1 TRBD2 16 TRBV7-9 CASSPSAGVLHNEQFF TGTGCCAGCAGCCCCTCGGCGGGAGTCCTCCACAATGAGCAGTTCTTC
many TRBJ1-1 - 16 TRBV5-1 CASSLAGEAMGTEAFF TGCGCCAGCAGCTTGGCCGGAGAGGCAATGGGGACTGAAGCTTTCTTT
many TRBJ2-5 - 14 TRBV11-2 CASSQTGSQETQYF TGTGCCAGCAGCCAGACAGGCTCACAAGAGACCCAGTACTTC
few TRBJ1-5 - 16 TRBV20-1 CSARVPPALSNQPQHF TGCAGTGCTAGAGTCCCCCCGGCCCTTAGCAATCAGCCCCAGCATTTT
few TRBJ2-7 - 12 TRBV29-1 CSVSNRVNEQYF TGCAGCGTTAGTAACAGGGTAAACGAGCAGTACTTC
many TRBJ1-1 - 13 TRBV30 CAWSSRRSTEAFF TGTGCCTGGAGTTCCCGAAGGAGCACTGAAGCTTTCTTT
many TRBJ1-2 - 11 TRBV7-9 CASSDADGYTF TGTGCCAGCTCTGACGCGGACGGCTACACCTTC
- TRBJ2-7 TRBD1 16 TRBV7-9 CASSPLGGPSSYEQYF TGTGCCAGCAGCCCCTTAGGGGGCCCGAGCTCCTACGAGCAGTACTTC
many TRBJ1-2 - 12 TRBV28 CASSFSQGGYTF TGTGCCAGCAGTTTTTCCCAAGGGGGCTACACCTTC
few TRBJ2-7 - 16 TRBV15 CATSRSSGTLYYEQYF TGTGCCACCAGCAGATCATCCGGGACCCTGTACTACGAGCAGTACTTC
- TRBJ2-6 TRBD2 18 TRBV5-1 CASSATSGGAAGANVLTF TGCGCCAGCAGCGCGACTAGCGGGGGGGCGGCGGGGGCCAACGTCCTGACTTTC
- TRBJ2-1 - 13 TRBV9 CASSVGARDEQFF TGTGCCAGCAGCGTGGGGGCGCGGGATGAGCAGTTCTTC
many TRBJ1-3 - 15 TRBV6-2/TRBV6-3 CASSSGAYSGNTIYF TGTGCCAGCAGTTCCGGGGCCTACTCTGGAAACACCATATATTTT
many TRBJ1-2 - 13 TRBV7-9 CASSYDSNYGYTF TGTGCCAGCAGCTATGACAGTAACTATGGCTACACCTTC
few TRBJ1-6 - 14 TRBV30 CAWRTGHTGRPLHF TGTGCCTGGAGGACAGGACATACGGGTAGGCCCCTCCACTTT
many TRBJ1-3 - 19 TRBV7-9 CASSRLEAGRFGTDNTIYF TGTGCCAGCTCACGACTTGAGGCAGGGAGGTTTGGGACTGACAACACCATATATTTT
few TRBJ2-2 - 16 TRBV2 CASSGGGYRATGELFF TGTGCCAGCAGTGGAGGGGGGTACAGGGCGACCGGGGAGCTGTTTTTT
once TRBJ1-2 - 16 TRBV12-3/TRBV12-4 CASSLLARRANYGYTF TGTGCCAGCAGTTTGTTGGCCCGGAGGGCTAACTATGGCTACACCTTC
many TRBJ2-7 - 15 TRBV12-3/TRBV12-4 CASSPLAEAPYEQYF TGTGCCAGCAGTCCCTTAGCGGAAGCACCCTACGAGCAGTACTTC
many TRBJ2-3 - 11 TRBV27 CASSALNTQYF TGTGCCAGCAGTGCCCTCAATACGCAGTATTTT
- TRBJ2-3 - 14 TRBV12-5 CASGLDRATDTQYF TGTGCTAGTGGTTTGGACAGGGCCACAGATACGCAGTATTTT
few TRBJ1-1 - 16 TRBV19 CASSIPSHYMNTEAFF TGTGCCAGTAGTATACCCAGCCATTACATGAACACTGAAGCTTTCTTT
many TRBJ1-5 TRBD1 14 TRBV28 CASSLDRVVQPQHF TGTGCCAGCAGCCTAGACAGGGTCGTTCAGCCCCAGCATTTT
many TRBJ2-5 - 13 TRBV7-9 CASTPPGQETQYF TGTGCCAGCACCCCCCCGGGGCAGGAGACCCAGTACTTC
many TRBJ2-3 TRBD2 16 TRBV28 CASSSAGTSGRYTQYF TGTGCCAGCAGTTCGGCCGGGACTAGCGGGAGGTATACGCAGTATTTT
- TRBJ2-5 TRBD1 12 TRBV20-1 CSAFRGLETQYF TGCAGTGCTTTCAGGGGGCTGGAGACCCAGTACTTC
few TRBJ2-2 - 13 TRBV6-1 CAARGEATGELFF TGTGCCGCAAGGGGGGAGGCGACCGGGGAGCTGTTTTTT